This entry concerns a single T cell receptor (beta chain). The data derive from a study of blood T cell repertoires in COVID-19. Background on the study: Collection of acute and convalescent COVID-19 samples took place in the United States, Italy and Spain.

Profiling relied on immunoSEQ multiplex PCR, and the TCRdb table lists in-frame clones only, not all of them. Of under 40,000 clones in the sample, approximately 86% were seen once. Per the germline V gene, CDR1 is LNHDA and CDR2 is SQIVND (reference sequence). The CDR3 runs 16 residues. V was shortened by 5 bases and J by 1 base, with 14 bases between the two germline ends. This TCR was sampled from a woman older than 75 with active or convalescent COVID-19. The V and J genes are TRBV19 and TRBJ1-4, with D perhaps matching TRBD1 (5 bases). The sequencing sample was made of peripheral blood. The CDR3 is CASSREGLRTNEKLFF. The CDR3 DNA reads TGTGCCAGTAGTCGCGAGGGACTTCGAACTAATGAAAAACTGTTTTTT.